This record covers a single TCR beta chain. Its antigen is unidentified. This sample was taken from a study of cytomegalovirus exposure and HLA in healthy donors. Across the whole study: Most genotyped donors, around four fifths of some 400, had Caucasian-associated genetic ancestry.

Germline CDR1 MDHEN, CDR2 SYDVKM. The CDR3 has 14 residues. The V and J ends lost 6 bases and 8 bases respectively, with 17 bases between them. Findings of the study overall: Of the V segments, some could not be distinguished, including TRBV6-2 and TRBV6-3, and were excluded. Reportedly, HLA-A and HLA-B alleles of most subjects were accurately predicted from TCR beta. In vitro experiments confirmed that three CMV-associated chains were specific for CMV antigens.

With 60 Vbeta and 13 Jbeta primers, the PCR was carried out. Assay used: immunoSEQ multiplex PCR; TCRdb lists only in-frame clones, some missing. The table lists some 150,000 clones, roughly two thirds of them singletons. This chain uses TRBV28 with TRBJ1-5, with a possible D match to TRBD1 (6 bases). The receptor comes from a woman aged 25 to 39 in good health and CMV-seronegative. Sequenced: PBMCs. CDR3 residues: CASSERGGVEPQHF. DNA for the CDR3: TGTGCCAGCAGCGAGCGGGGGGGCGTTGAGCCCCAGCATTTT.